The entry below gives a single T cell receptor beta chain sequence along with its context. The antigen this receptor binds is unknown. Base qualities are not recorded, but no much larger clone differs from it by a single base. High-throughput TCR beta sequencing profiled peripheral blood CD8+ and CD4+ T cells from healthy donors, Susac syndrome patients and multiple sclerosis patients. Treatment-naive patients with stable or active relapsing-remitting disease fulfilling revised McDonald criteria were used as multiple sclerosis controls. Bulk CD8+ and CD4+ T cells were purified magnetically by negative isolation, whereas CD8+ TEMRA cells were enriched by FACS. Blood was drawn into EDTA tubes, processed within 24 hours, and PBMCs were isolated by density gradient centrifugation. PBMCs intended for TCR sequencing were cryopreserved in liquid nitrogen and were subsequently thawed in a 37 degrees C water bath. The sorted or isolated CD4+, CD8+ and CD8+ TEMRA cells reached a purity of at least 90%.

V loses 6 bases, J loses 0 bases, and the germline ends lie 15 bases apart. The CDR3 spans 15 residues, from the cysteine through the phenylalanine. Only the CDR3 region is kept as DNA, spanning 45 bases read in frame from base 1. These data originate in a study of CD8 T cells in Susac syndrome (dated by TCRdb to the late 2010s). Describing the broader study: The study used repertoire sequencing to test whether antigen drove CD8+ T cell activation and differentiation in Susac syndrome. General findings and caveats noted by the study authors: The TCR sequencing and HLA analysis was acknowledged to have included a relatively small number of individuals.

RNA was extracted using the RNeasy kit, and about 0.45 to 1 ug of the RNA was reverse transcribed with random hexamers. The immunoSEQ multiplex PCR assay, which covers 54 Vbeta and 13 Jbeta segments, was used to amplify TCR beta CDR3 regions. To correct PCR amplification bias, a synthetic template baseline was used for both primer optimization and computational correction. Per the authors' processing: Reads were assigned to V, D and J genes according to IMGT and analyzed in immunoSEQ Analyzer, with only productive sequences retained. Clonality was calculated as one minus the Shannon entropy normalized by log2 of the number of productive unique sequences. Public and private clones were assessed among the 100 most prevalent clones of each patient and control. Clones were defined as Susac-specific if absent from the healthy and MS cohorts, from approximately 1,100 published viral clones and from other ImmuneACCESS disease sequences. The public reads were run again by TCRdb, first through fastp at Q25 and then through MiXCR, and only productive beta chains were kept. For every CDR3 protein sequence, its rows merge into one entry that carries the most common genes and DNA. TCRdb's processing, not the authors' own work, is the source of the V and J calls. The sample table shows over 300,000 distinct CDR3 sequences, and about 92% are seen once. About 0.07% of the sample belongs to the ten largest clones.

The sample taken for sequencing was CD4+ T cells from PBMCs. The receptor chain draws on TRBV12-3 or TRBV12-4 and TRBJ2-7; no D gene is confidently identified. The receptor was isolated from a human donor with multiple sclerosis. The CDR3 region reads CASRLTGLSSYEQYF. The nucleotide sequence is TGTGCCAGCAGACTTACCGGGTTAAGCTCCTACGAGCAGTACTTC.